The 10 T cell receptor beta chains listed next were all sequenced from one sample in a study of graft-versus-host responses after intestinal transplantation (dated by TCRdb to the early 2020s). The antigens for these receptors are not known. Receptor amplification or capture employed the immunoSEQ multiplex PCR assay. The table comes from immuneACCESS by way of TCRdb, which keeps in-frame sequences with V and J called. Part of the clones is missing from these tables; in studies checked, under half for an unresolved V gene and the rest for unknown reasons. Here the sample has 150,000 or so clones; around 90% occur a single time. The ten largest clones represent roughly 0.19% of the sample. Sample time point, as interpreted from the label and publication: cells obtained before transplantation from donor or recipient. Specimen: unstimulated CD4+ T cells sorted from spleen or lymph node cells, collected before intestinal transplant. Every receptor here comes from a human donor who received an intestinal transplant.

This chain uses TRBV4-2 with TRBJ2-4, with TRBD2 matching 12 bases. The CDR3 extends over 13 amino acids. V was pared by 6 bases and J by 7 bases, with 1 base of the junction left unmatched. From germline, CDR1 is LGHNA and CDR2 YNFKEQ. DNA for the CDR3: TGTGCCAGCAGAGGACTAGCGGGGAACATTCAGTACTTC. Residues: CASRGLAGNIQYF.

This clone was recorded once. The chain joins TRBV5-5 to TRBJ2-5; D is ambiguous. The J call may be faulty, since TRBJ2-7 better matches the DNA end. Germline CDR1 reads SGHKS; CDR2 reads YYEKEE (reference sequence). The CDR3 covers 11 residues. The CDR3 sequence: CASSFSYEQYF. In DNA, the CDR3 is TGTGCCAGCAGCTTCTCCTACGAGCAGTACTTC.

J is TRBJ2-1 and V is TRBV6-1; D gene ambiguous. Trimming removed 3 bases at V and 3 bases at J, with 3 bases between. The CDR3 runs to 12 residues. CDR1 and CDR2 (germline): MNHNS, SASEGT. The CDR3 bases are TGTGCCAGCAGTGACGGCTACAATGAGCAGTTCTTC. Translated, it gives CASSDGYNEQFF.

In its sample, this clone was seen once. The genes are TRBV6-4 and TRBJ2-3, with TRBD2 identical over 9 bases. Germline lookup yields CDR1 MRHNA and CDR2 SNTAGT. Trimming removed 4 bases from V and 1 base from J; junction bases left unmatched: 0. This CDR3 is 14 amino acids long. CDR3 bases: TGTGCCAGCAGTGTAGCGGGAGGCACAGATACGCAGTATTTT. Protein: CASSVAGGTDTQYF.

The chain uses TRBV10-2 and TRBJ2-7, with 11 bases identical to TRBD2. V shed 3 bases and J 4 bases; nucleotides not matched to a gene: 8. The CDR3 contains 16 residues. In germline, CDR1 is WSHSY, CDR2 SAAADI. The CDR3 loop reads CASSDSPGTSGYEQYF. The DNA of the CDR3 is TGCGCCAGCAGTGACTCCCCGGGGACTAGCGGTTACGAGCAGTACTTC.

The CDR3 coding sequence is TGCGCCAGCAGAGAGGGGGCGAATTCACCCCTCCACTTT. Its protein is CASREGANSPLHF. The chain recombines TRBV4-1 with TRBJ1-6, with 7 bases that match TRBD1. Trimming took 6 bases from V and 7 from J; bases not matched to a gene: 3. The CDR3 consists of 13 residues. Germline V CDR1 and CDR2: MGHRA, YSYEKL.

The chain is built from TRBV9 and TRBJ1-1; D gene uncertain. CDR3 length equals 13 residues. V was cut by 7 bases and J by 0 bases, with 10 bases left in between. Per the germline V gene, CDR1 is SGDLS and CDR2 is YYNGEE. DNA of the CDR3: TGTGCCAGCTCCCATCAGCTGAACACTGAAGCTTTCTTT. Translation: CASSHQLNTEAFF.

CDR3 in amino acids: CASSGSAGGQYNEQFF. The CDR3 DNA reads TGTGCCAGCAGCGGATCGGCGGGAGGCCAATATAATGAGCAGTTCTTC. This rearrangement joins TRBV7-2 to TRBJ2-1; 8 bases are shared with TRBD2. The CDR3 consists of 16 residues. Trimming at V came to 5 bases and at J to 7 bases, leaving 13 bases not matched to a gene. CDR1 and CDR2 from the germline V gene are SGHTA and FQGNSA.

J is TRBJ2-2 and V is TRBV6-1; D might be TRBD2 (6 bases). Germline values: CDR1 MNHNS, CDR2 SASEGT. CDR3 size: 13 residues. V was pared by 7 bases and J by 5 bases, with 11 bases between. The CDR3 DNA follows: TGTGCCAGCAAAGCAAGCGGGACCGGGGAGCTGTTTTTT. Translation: CASKASGTGELFF.

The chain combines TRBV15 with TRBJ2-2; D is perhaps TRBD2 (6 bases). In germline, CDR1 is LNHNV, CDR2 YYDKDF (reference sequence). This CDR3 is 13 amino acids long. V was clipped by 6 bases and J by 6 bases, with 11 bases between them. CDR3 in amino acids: CATSRRGAGELFF. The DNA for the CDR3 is TGTGCCACCAGTCGGAGGGGAGCCGGGGAGCTGTTTTTT.